This entry lists 28 T cell receptor beta chains sequenced from one sample in a study of blood T cell repertoires in COVID-19. Clones were sequenced by immunoSEQ multiplex PCR, and TCRdb holds only the in-frame ones, with some missing. The profile shows 250,000 to 350,000 clones, over 80% of them singletons. The sequenced sample consisted of PBMCs or T cells enriched from blood (not recorded which). These receptors originate from a woman aged 18-35 years who had recovered from COVID-19.

This chain links TRBV7-6 with TRBJ1-3; possibly TRBD1 for D (6 bases). The length of the CDR3 is 15 residues. Germline-derived CDR1 and CDR2 are SGHVS and FNYEAQ. The CDR3, as DNA: TGTGGGGTTTCACTCAGGGGCTATTCTGGAAACACCATATATTTT. This gives the protein CGVSLRGYSGNTIYF.

This clone occurred a few times. The rearrangement links TRBV5-1 to TRBJ1-1, with 7 bases identical to TRBD1. The V gene end was trimmed by 5 bases and the J gene end by 1 base; junction bases not matched to a gene: 8. Germline V gene sequence: CDR1 SGHRS, CDR2 YFSETQ. The CDR3 length is 15 residues. The CDR3 sequence: CASSSTGAANTEAFF. The CDR3 DNA reads TGCGCCAGCAGTTCCACAGGGGCCGCGAACACTGAAGCTTTCTTT.

The chain employs TRBV7-9 and TRBJ1-2; D gene uncertain. Per the germline V gene, CDR1 is SEHNR and CDR2 is FQNEAQ (reference sequence). The V and J ends lost 5 bases and 4 bases respectively, with 26 bases between them. The CDR3 length is 18 residues. The CDR3 bases are TGTGCCAGCAGCCCTCCCCTGGGAGACCGGGTACCGACCTATGGCTACACCTTC. Translating it yields CASSPPLGDRVPTYGYTF.

In DNA, the CDR3 is TGTGCCAGCAGTTACTCGAACGCAGGCGATCAGCCCCAGCATTTT. Amino acids: CASSYSNAGDQPQHF. The chain carries TRBV6-5 and TRBJ1-5, with D unclear. V was trimmed by 0 bases and J by 5 bases, leaving 11 bases between them. The germline V gene encodes CDR1 MNHEY and CDR2 SVGAGI. This CDR3 is built from 15 residues.

The chain has TRBV19 and TRBJ1-1; D gene uncertain. CDR1 LNHDA and CDR2 SQIVND come from the germline V gene (reference sequence). Trimming left V 3 bases short and J 7 bases short, with 12 bases between. CDR3 size: 13 residues. CDR3 in DNA: TGTGCCAGTAGTATTAACAGCCGAAGTGAAGCTTTCTTT. It specifies CASSINSRSEAFF.

This chain connects TRBV4-2 to TRBJ2-5; possibly TRBD2 for D (5 bases). The CDR3 is 14 amino acids. The germline V gene has CDR1 LGHNA and CDR2 YNFKEQ. Trimming cost V 3 bases and J 4 bases, with 12 bases left between them. CDR3 DNA sequence: TGTGCCAGCAGCCAGCGCGGGCGTGGAGAGACCCAGTACTTC. Translated, it gives CASSQRGRGETQYF.

V and J are TRBV7-3 and TRBJ2-1, with D possibly being TRBD2 (6 bases). CDR3 length equals 14 residues. The V end lost 2 bases, the J end lost 4 bases, and 9 bases lay between the germline ends. Germline V gives CDR1 SGHTA, CDR2 FQGTGA. CDR3 in DNA: TGTGCCAGCAGCTTAGCGGGGAAATACAATGAGCAGTTCTTC. This translates into CASSLAGKYNEQFF.

The genes are TRBV21-1 and TRBJ2-1; no DNA check was done on the table's D call, TRBD2. TRBV21-1 counts as a pseudogene. This CDR3 has 17 residues. The CDR3: CASSKVSKEPLYNEQFF. The CDR3 region has the DNA TGTGCCAGCAGCAAAGTTTCGAAGGAGCCTCTCTACAATGAGCAGTTCTTC.

The chain carries TRBV6-5 and TRBJ1-6; 10 bases are a match to TRBD1. CDR1 and CDR2 from the germline V gene are MNHEY and SVGAGI. V gave up 6 bases and J gave up 9 bases; unmatched junction bases: 8. The CDR3 is 15 residues long. The chain's CDR3 is CASSSEDRGISPLHF. The CDR3 region has the DNA TGTGCCAGCAGCTCCGAGGACAGGGGGATTTCACCCCTCCACTTT.

This clone was seen only a few times. The genes are TRBV7-9 and TRBJ2-5, with D possibly TRBD1 on 6 matching bases. The CDR3 consists of 14 residues. V shed 6 bases and J shed 1 base, with 12 bases lying between them. Germline CDR1 SEHNR, CDR2 FQNEAQ (reference sequence). CDR3 DNA sequence: TGTGCCAGCAGACAGGACAGTTTCCAAGAGACCCAGTACTTC. It specifies CASRQDSFQETQYF.

The V call is TRBV6-5, the J call TRBJ1-2, with TRBD1 matching over 7 bases. The CDR3 extends over 15 amino acids. The germline V gene encodes CDR1 MNHEY and CDR2 SVGAGI. V lost 2 bases and J lost 5; bases outside the gene matches: 8. The CDR3 bases are TGTGCCAGCAGTTACAGTCAGGGGGTCAGATATGGCTACACCTTC. This sequence encodes CASSYSQGVRYGYTF.

The chain recombines TRBV19 with TRBJ1-5, with D maybe TRBD1 (5 bases). V shed 1 base and J shed 6 bases, with 13 bases lying between them. Germline CDR1 LNHDA, CDR2 SQIVND (reference sequence). This CDR3 comprises 15 residues. Here the CDR3 reads CASSIARAPSQPQHF. The DNA for the CDR3 is TGTGCCAGTAGTATAGCCAGGGCCCCCAGTCAGCCCCAGCATTTT.

The V gene is TRBV11-3, the J gene TRBJ1-1; 9 bases agree with TRBD1. With V trimmed by 6 bases and J by 5 bases, 4 bases remained unmatched. This CDR3 region has 13 residues. Germline V gene data show CDR1 as SGHNT and CDR2 as YENEEA. Written as DNA, the CDR3 is TGTGCCAGCAGGGGACAGGGTGGTACTGAAGCTTTCTTT. It specifies CASRGQGGTEAFF.

The rearrangement joins TRBV18 to TRBJ1-1; a possible D gene is TRBD1 (6 bases). The CDR3 is made up of 16 amino acids. Looked up from germline, CDR1 is KGHSH and CDR2 is LQKENI. Trimming stripped 3 bases from V and 0 bases from J, with 14 bases between. The CDR3 DNA sequence: TGTGCCAGCTCACCTACCCACAGGGAGATGAACACTGAAGCTTTCTTT. Encoded protein: CASSPTHREMNTEAFF.

This sequence joins TRBV5-4 and TRBJ1-1; 9 bases agree with TRBD1. CDR1 and CDR2 from the germline V gene are SGHNT and YYREEE (reference sequence). The CDR3 sequence is 16 residues long. J was trimmed by 4 bases and V by 4 bases; bases with no gene match: 11. CDR3: CASSALDRGQGTEAFF. The CDR3 DNA follows: TGTGCCAGCAGCGCTTTGGACAGGGGTCAAGGCACTGAAGCTTTCTTT.

This chain connects TRBV5-5 to TRBJ1-2; 11 nucleotides align to TRBD1. V trimming: 0 bases; J trimming: 8 bases; junction bases outside the gene matches: 12. CDR1 is SGHKS, CDR2 YYEKEE, per germline (reference sequence). The CDR3 has 17 residues. CDR3 nucleotide sequence: TGTGCCAGCAGCTTGGCCCCCGGGACAGGGGGTTCGGAGGGCTACACCTTC. Translation: CASSLAPGTGGSEGYTF.

The rearrangement joins TRBV15 to TRBJ2-7; 7 nucleotides match TRBD1. This CDR3 has 14 amino acids. With 0 bases clipped from V and 4 bases from J, the junction kept 3 bases outside the gene matches. Germline V gene sequence: CDR1 LNHNV, CDR2 YYDKDF (reference sequence). CDR3 sequence reads: CATSRDTQGYEQYF. The DNA of the CDR3 is TGTGCCACCAGCAGAGATACACAGGGGTACGAGCAGTACTTC. The whole variable domain, filled in from reference TRBV15 and TRBJ2-7, reads DAMVIQNPRYQVTQFGKPVTLSCSQTLNHNVMYWYQQKSSQAPKLLFHYYDKDFNNEADTPDNFQSRRPNTSFCFLDIRSPGLGDTAMYLCATSRDTQGYEQYFGPGTRLTVT.

Here the CDR3 DNA reads TGTGCCAGCAGCGTGCAACCGGGGTCTGGAAACACCATATATTTT. This gives the protein CASSVQPGSGNTIYF. The chain is built from TRBV9 and TRBJ1-3; D remains ambiguous. Trimming shortened V by 2 bases and J by 1 base, and 10 bases separated the two germline ends. Per germline, CDR1 SGDLS and CDR2 YYNGEE. The CDR3 is 15 residues long.

The rearrangement uses TRBV2 and TRBJ2-3, with 7 bases that match TRBD2. With V trimmed by 7 bases and J by 1 base, 5 bases remained unmatched. Germline-derived CDR1 and CDR2 are SNHLY and FYNNEI. The CDR3 length is 14 residues. The CDR3 DNA follows: TGTGCCAGCACCCGGGACTACCGCACAGATACGCAGTATTTT. Its protein product is CASTRDYRTDTQYF.

V usage is TRBV7-2 and J usage is TRBJ2-1, with D perhaps TRBD2 (5 bases). The V gene lost 5 bases and the J gene lost 7 bases, with 15 bases spanning the gap. CDR1 is SGHTA, CDR2 FQGNSA, per germline. The CDR3 extends over 14 amino acids. The CDR3 loop reads CASSPPAVRNEQFF. The CDR3 coding sequence is TGTGCCAGCAGCCCCCCAGCGGTCAGGAATGAGCAGTTCTTC. Looking up the rest from reference TRBV7-2 and TRBJ2-1 gives the full variable domain: GAGVSQSPSNKVTEKGKDVELRCDPISGHTALYWYRQSLGQGLEFLIYFQGNSAPDKSGLPSDRFSAERTGGSVSTLTIQRTQQEDSAVYLCASSPPAVRNEQFFGPGTRLTVL.

This clone was seen only once. This chain connects TRBV7-2 to TRBJ2-7, with 12 bases lining up with TRBD2. The CDR3 runs 14 residues. V shed 5 bases, J shed 6 bases, and the junction held 5 bases outside the gene matches. CDR1 SGHTA and CDR2 FQGNSA come from the germline V gene. CDR3 residues: CASSPLAGGSEQYF. DNA of the CDR3: TGTGCCAGCAGCCCACTAGCGGGAGGATCCGAGCAGTACTTC.

DNA of the CDR3: TGTGCCAGCACCCCTTCGGGGGGCGGGGGCTATGGCTACACCTTC. This gives the protein CASTPSGGGGYGYTF. This chain connects TRBV6-5 to TRBJ1-2; D is perhaps TRBD1 (6 bases). This CDR3 comprises 15 residues. Germline V lookup: CDR1 MNHEY, CDR2 SVGAGI. Between the trimmed V and J ends, which lost 7 bases and 4 bases, there was a span of 19 bases.

The V gene is TRBV2, the J gene TRBJ2-2; 7 bases match TRBD1. CDR3 length equals 12 residues. The germline V gene has CDR1 SNHLY and CDR2 FYNNEI. J gave up 6 bases and V 7 bases, and 2 bases lay outside the gene matches. CDR3 sequence reads: CASKTGPGELFF. The CDR3 coding sequence is TGTGCCAGCAAGACAGGGCCCGGGGAGCTGTTTTTT.

The V and J genes are TRBV7-9 and TRBJ2-1; TRBD2 agrees at 11 bases. The germline V gene has CDR1 SEHNR and CDR2 FQNEAQ (reference sequence). The CDR3 consists of 18 residues. V trimming: 5 bases; J trimming: 5 bases; junction bases outside the gene matches: 14. The DNA for the CDR3 is TGTGCCAGCAGCCGACCCTTTTTGGTTAGCGGGGGGGACAATGAGCAGTTCTTC. Translating gives CASSRPFLVSGGDNEQFF.

The chain links TRBV6-5 to TRBJ2-7; 9 bases are shared with TRBD1. CDR1 MNHEY and CDR2 SVGAGI come from the germline V gene. The CDR3 extends over 15 amino acids. V lost 6 bases to trimming and J lost 3 bases; unmatched junction nucleotides: 9. The CDR3 nucleotides read TGTGCCAGCAGAATCCCGGGACAGGGAGGCTACGAGCAGTACTTC. Translating gives CASRIPGQGGYEQYF.

The chain links TRBV5-5 to TRBJ2-1, with 12 bases that match TRBD2. The trim removed 0 bases at V and 8 bases at J, leaving 3 bases unmatched. The CDR3 runs to 15 residues. The germline gives CDR1 SGHKS, CDR2 YYEKEE (reference sequence). The DNA for the CDR3 is TGTGCCAGCAGCTTGGAAGGACTAGCGGGGTATGAGCAGTTCTTC. It yields the protein CASSLEGLAGYEQFF.

Concerning this clone: Other nucleotide sequences from this sample produce the same CDR3. The rearrangement uses TRBV19 and TRBJ2-5; TRBD1 agrees at 8 bases. The V gene end was trimmed by 3 bases and the J gene end by 5 bases; junction bases not matched to a gene: 5. The CDR3 is 14 amino acids. CDR1 and CDR2 from the germline V gene are LNHDA and SQIVND (reference sequence). The CDR3 DNA reads TGTGCCAGTAGTATCGCAGGGGGCTGGGAGACCCAGTACTTC. This gives the protein CASSIAGGWETQYF.

The chain carries TRBV4-2 and TRBJ2-2; TRBD2 might be the D (6 bases). The V and J ends lost 2 bases and 4 bases respectively, with 20 bases between them. CDR1 is LGHNA, CDR2 YNFKEQ, per germline. The CDR3 is 18 amino acids. Here the CDR3 DNA reads TGTGCCAGCAGCCAAAAACTGGCCGGGAGCTTTGGCACCGGGGAGCTGTTTTTT. Translating it yields CASSQKLAGSFGTGELFF.